The sequence of this T cell receptor (beta chain) was determined in a study of cytomegalovirus exposure and HLA in healthy donors. PCR amplification relied on 60 Vbeta primers (plus 13 Jbeta primers). TCRdb keeps only in-frame clones here, not all; method: immunoSEQ multiplex PCR. The data contain over 150,000 clones, roughly 80% of them singletons. This clonotype was obtained from a boy aged 2 to 10 in good health and CMV-seronegative. The sequenced material came from PBMCs.

The CDR3 loop is CASSLAWLVSTGELFF. CDR3 nucleotide sequence: TGTGCCAGCAGCTTAGCGTGGCTAGTTAGTACCGGGGAGCTGTTTTTT. This chain links TRBV7-6 with TRBJ2-2, with unresolved D. Germline V gene data show CDR1 as SGHVS and CDR2 as FNYEAQ. This CDR3 comprises 16 residues. Trimming took 0 bases from V and 5 from J, leaving 13 bases between them.